Below are 9 T cell receptor beta chains sequenced from a single sample in a study of Ad26.COV2.S vaccination and SARS-CoV-2 variants (dated by TCRdb to the early 2020s). Libraries were made using the immunoSEQ multiplex PCR assay. Drawn from immuneACCESS, this table holds only the in-frame rearrangements with V and J called that TCRdb kept. Clones are partly lost; checked studies trace under half to an unresolved V gene and leave the rest unexplained. The sample table contains a few hundred thousand clones; only one count was recorded for roughly 90% of them. The leading ten clones occupy 12% of the sample. What the treatment or condition label conveys for this sample: 15 to 20 received Ad26.COV2.S at low or high dose, single or two shots; 5 received placebo; per-sample allocation not given. Repertoires of vaccine and placebo recipients were sequenced from samples collected on day 63 after the first injection.

The sequencing used peripheral blood, collected in a trial of Ad26.COV2.S vaccine versus placebo. Receptors were obtained from a person aged 18 to 65 who received the Ad26.COV2.S COVID-19 vaccine or a placebo.

The chain is built from TRBV5-1 and TRBJ1-4; TRBD1 agrees at 7 bases. V trimming: 5 bases; J trimming: 3 bases; junction bases outside the gene matches: 4. CDR3 size: 14 residues. Looked up from germline, CDR1 is SGHRS and CDR2 is YFSETQ. CDR3 in DNA: TGCGCCAGCAGTGAGGGGGCCTCTAATGAAAAACTGTTTTTT. Protein: CASSEGASNEKLFF.

The chain is built from TRBV2 and TRBJ2-2, with D possibly being TRBD2 (6 bases). CDR1 and CDR2 (germline): SNHLY, FYNNEI. The CDR3 sequence is 13 residues long. With 4 bases removed from V and 5 bases from J, the gap between germline ends came to 8 bases. CDR3 loop: CASSVLATGELFF. The CDR3 nucleotides are TGTGCCAGCAGTGTTCTAGCGACCGGGGAGCTGTTTTTT.

The V call is TRBV7-2, the J call TRBJ1-1, with D possibly matching TRBD1 (5 bases). The CDR3 sequence is 15 residues long. Trimming stripped 6 bases from V and 11 bases from J, with 25 bases between. Per the germline V gene, CDR1 is SGHTA and CDR2 is FQGNSA. The CDR3 DNA is TGTGCCAGCAGAGAACTAAGCGGGGGGACTATGGGGGCTTTCTTT. Translated: CASRELSGGTMGAFF.

On this clone itself: Other DNA variants within this sample encode the same CDR3. The J gene is TRBJ2-1, the V gene TRBV6-1, with D possibly matching TRBD1 (5 bases). CDR3 length: 15 amino acids. CDR1 is MNHNS, CDR2 SASEGT, per germline. V shed 0 bases and J shed 1 base, with 7 bases lying between them. The CDR3 region is CASSEAAGSYNEQFF. CDR3 in DNA: TGTGCCAGCAGTGAAGCTGCAGGGTCCTACAATGAGCAGTTCTTC.

This chain connects TRBV15 to TRBJ2-7; TRBD2 aligns across 7 bases. CDR1 is LNHNV and CDR2 is YYDKDF in the germline V gene (reference sequence). This CDR3 is 15 amino acids long. V lost 2 bases, J lost 3 bases, and 7 bases stayed unmatched. Written as DNA, the CDR3 is TGTGCCACCAGCAGAAGAGGGGCGGGAGTCTACGAGCAGTACTTC. Amino acids: CATSRRGAGVYEQYF.

The chain combines TRBV9 with TRBJ1-1, with TRBD1 identical over 8 bases. There are 15 residues in the CDR3. V was clipped by 2 bases and J by 1 base; unmatched bases: 4. The germline V gene encodes CDR1 SGDLS and CDR2 YYNGEE. The CDR3 DNA sequence: TGTGCCAGCAGCGTCCGGACAGGGCAGAACACTGAAGCTTTCTTT. Its translation is CASSVRTGQNTEAFF. The entire variable domain, with the rest obtained from reference TRBV9 and TRBJ1-1, is as follows: DSGVTQTPKHLITATGQRVTLRCSPRSGDLSVYWYQQSLDQGLQFLIQYYNGEERAKGNILERFSAQQFPDLHSELNLSSLELGDSALYFCASSVRTGQNTEAFFGQGTRLTVV.

This clone has just one count. The CDR3 DNA follows: TGTGCCAGCACCTTGAGAACAGGGTGGCCATCCTACGAGCAGTACTTC. As protein: CASTLRTGWPSYEQYF. V usage is TRBV28 and J usage is TRBJ2-7; a weak D match, TRBD1 (6 bases). Germline V lookup: CDR1 MDHEN, CDR2 SYDVKM. V lost 7 bases to trimming and J lost 1 base, with 20 bases between them. The CDR3 is made up of 16 amino acids.

The chain carries TRBV19 and TRBJ2-3; 12 nucleotides agree with TRBD2. From germline, CDR1 is LNHDA and CDR2 SQIVND (reference sequence). The CDR3 totals 16 residues. V trimming: 7 bases; J trimming: 3 bases; junction bases outside the gene matches: 8. CDR3 in amino acids: CASTETSGRGTDTQYF. CDR3 nucleotides: TGTGCCAGTACCGAGACTAGCGGGAGAGGTACAGATACGCAGTATTTT.

This clone came up a few times. The genes are TRBV6-2 or TRBV6-3 and TRBJ1-1; D is unclear. The CDR3 is made up of 16 amino acids. CDR1 and CDR2 from the germline V gene are MNHEY and SVGEGT. V lost 3 bases and J 0 bases, leaving 14 bases between the germline ends. The CDR3 loop reads CASSYAFLGMNTEAFF. The DNA for the CDR3 is TGTGCCAGCAGTTATGCCTTCCTGGGGATGAACACTGAAGCTTTCTTT.